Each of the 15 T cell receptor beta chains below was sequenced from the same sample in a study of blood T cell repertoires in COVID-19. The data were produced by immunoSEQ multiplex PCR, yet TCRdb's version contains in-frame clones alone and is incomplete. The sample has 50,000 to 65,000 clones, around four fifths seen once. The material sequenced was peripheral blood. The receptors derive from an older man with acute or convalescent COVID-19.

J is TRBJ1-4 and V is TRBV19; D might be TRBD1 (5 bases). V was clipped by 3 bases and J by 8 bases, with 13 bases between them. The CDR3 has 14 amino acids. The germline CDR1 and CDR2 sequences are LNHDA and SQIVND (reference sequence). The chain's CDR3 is CASSMRGRGEKLFF. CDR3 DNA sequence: TGTGCCAGTAGTATGCGCGGGAGGGGCGAAAAACTGTTTTTT.

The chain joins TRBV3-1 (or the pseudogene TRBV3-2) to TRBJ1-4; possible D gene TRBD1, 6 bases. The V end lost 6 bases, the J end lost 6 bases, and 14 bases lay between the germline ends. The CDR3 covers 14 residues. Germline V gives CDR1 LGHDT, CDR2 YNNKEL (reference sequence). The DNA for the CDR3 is TGTGCCAGCAGACTAGAACAGGGAGATGAAAAACTGTTTTTT. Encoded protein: CASRLEQGDEKLFF.

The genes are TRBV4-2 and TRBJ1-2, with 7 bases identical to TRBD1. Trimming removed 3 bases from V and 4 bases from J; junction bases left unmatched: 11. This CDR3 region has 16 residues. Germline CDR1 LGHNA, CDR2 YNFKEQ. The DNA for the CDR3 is TGTGCCAGCAGCCAGGCTGACAGGGCAAACGGCTATGGCTACACCTTC. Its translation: CASSQADRANGYGYTF.

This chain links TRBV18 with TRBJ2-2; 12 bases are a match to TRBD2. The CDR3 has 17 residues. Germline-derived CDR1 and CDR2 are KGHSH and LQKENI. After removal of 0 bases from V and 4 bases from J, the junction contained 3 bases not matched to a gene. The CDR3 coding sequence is TGTGCCAGCTCACCACCCACTAGCGGGGGGCCCACCGGGGAGCTGTTTTTT. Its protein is CASSPPTSGGPTGELFF.

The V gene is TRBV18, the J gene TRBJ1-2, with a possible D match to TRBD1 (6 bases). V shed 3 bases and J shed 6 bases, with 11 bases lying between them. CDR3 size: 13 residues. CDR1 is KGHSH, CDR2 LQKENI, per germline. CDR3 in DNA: TGTGCCAGCTCACCCGACAGGAAGGATGGCTACACCTTC. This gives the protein CASSPDRKDGYTF. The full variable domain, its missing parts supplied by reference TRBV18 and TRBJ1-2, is NAGVMQNPRHLVRRRGQEARLRCSPMKGHSHVYWYRQLPEEGLKFMVYLQKENIIDESGMPKERFSAEFPKEGPSILRIQQVVRGDSAAYFCASSPDRKDGYTFGSGTRLTVV.

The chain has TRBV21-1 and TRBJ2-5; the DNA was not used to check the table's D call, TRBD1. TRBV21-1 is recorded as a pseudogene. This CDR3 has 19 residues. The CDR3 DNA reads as TGTGCCAGCAGCAAACACTGGCGGGTTTGGGACAGCCGCCGGGAGACCCAGTACTTC. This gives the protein CASSKHWRVWDSRRETQYF.

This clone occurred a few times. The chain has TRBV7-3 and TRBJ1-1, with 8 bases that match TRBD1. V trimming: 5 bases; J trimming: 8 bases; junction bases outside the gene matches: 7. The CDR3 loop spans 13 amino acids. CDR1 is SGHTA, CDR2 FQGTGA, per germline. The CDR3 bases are TGTGCCAGCAGCAACGGACAGGGAGCCGAAGCTTTCTTT. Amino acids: CASSNGQGAEAFF.

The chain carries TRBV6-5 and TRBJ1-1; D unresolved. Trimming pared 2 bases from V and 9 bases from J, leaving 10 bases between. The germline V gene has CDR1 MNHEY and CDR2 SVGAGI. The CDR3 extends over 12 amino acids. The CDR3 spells CASSYIGQQAFF. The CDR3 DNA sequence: TGTGCCAGCAGTTACATTGGGCAACAAGCTTTCTTT.

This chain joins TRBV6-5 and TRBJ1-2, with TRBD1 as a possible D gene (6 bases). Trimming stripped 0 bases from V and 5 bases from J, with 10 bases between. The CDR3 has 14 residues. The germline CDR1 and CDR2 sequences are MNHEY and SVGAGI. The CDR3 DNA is TGTGCCAGCAGTTACTCGAGGCAGGGGTATGGCTACACCTTC. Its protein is CASSYSRQGYGYTF.

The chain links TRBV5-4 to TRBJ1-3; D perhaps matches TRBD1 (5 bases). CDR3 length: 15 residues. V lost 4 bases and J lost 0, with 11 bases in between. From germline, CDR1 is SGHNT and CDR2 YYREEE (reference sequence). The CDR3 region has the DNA TGTGCCAGCAGCGCGGGACCGATCTCTGGAAACACCATATATTTT. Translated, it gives CASSAGPISGNTIYF.

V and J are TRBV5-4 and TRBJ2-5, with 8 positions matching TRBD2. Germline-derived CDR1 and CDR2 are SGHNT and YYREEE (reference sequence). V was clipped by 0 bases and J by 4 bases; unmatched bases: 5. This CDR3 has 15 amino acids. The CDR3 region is CASSLGTSRAETQYF. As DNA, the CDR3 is TGTGCCAGCAGCTTGGGGACTAGCAGGGCAGAGACCCAGTACTTC.

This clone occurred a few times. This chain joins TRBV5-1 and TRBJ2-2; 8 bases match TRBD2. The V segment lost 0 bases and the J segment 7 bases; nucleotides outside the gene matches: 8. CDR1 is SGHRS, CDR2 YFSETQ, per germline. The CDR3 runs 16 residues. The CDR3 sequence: CASSLEGAGGIGELFF. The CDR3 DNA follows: TGCGCCAGCAGCTTGGAGGGCGCGGGGGGAATCGGGGAGCTGTTTTTT.

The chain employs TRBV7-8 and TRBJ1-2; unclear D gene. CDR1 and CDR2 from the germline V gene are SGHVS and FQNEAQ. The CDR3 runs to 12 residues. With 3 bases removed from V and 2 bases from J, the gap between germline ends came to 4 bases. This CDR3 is CASSFRNYGYTF. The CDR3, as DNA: TGTGCCAGCAGCTTTCGGAACTATGGCTACACCTTC. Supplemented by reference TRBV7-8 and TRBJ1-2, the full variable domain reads GAGVSQSPRYKVAKRGQDVALRCDPISGHVSLFWYQQALGQGPEFLTYFQNEAQLDKSGLPSDRFFAERPEGSVSTLKIQRTQQEDSAVYLCASSFRNYGYTFGSGTRLTVV.

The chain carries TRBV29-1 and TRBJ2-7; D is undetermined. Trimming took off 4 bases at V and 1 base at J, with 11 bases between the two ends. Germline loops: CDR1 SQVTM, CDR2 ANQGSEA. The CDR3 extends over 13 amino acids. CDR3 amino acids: CSVGEPSSYEQYF. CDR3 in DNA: TGCAGCGTTGGTGAGCCCTCATCCTACGAGCAGTACTTC.

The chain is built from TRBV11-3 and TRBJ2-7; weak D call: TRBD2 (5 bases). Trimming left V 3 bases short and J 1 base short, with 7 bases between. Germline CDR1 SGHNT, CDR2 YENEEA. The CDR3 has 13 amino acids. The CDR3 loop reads CASSFSGSYEQYF. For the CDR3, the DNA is TGTGCCAGCAGCTTTTCGGGATCCTACGAGCAGTACTTC. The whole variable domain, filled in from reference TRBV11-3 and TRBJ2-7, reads EAGVVQSPRYKIIEKKQPVAFWCNPISGHNTLYWYLQNLGQGPELLIRYENEEAVDDSQLPKDRFSAERLKGVDSTLKIQPAELGDSAVYLCASSFSGSYEQYFGPGTRLTVT.